This T cell receptor beta chain was retrieved from a study of T cells in Graves' hyperthyroidism and ophthalmopathy. About this clonotype: Its antigen is as yet unknown. With a much larger clone just one base away, this may be a read error.

Study-wide points: Blood also carried most thyroid clonotypes expanded above 0.001.

The CDR3 loop spans 15 amino acids. Germline CDR1 is SGHAT and CDR2 is FQDESV (reference sequence). Trimming removed 4 bases at V and 8 bases at J, with 17 bases between. Uncontrolled infection, other autoimmune disease, pregnancy or lactation disqualified patients from enrolment. Amplification yielded TCR beta CDR3 regions, with RNA transcripts as the source. Initially, a first-round RT-PCR of the TCR CDR3 employed the HTBI primer set. TCRdb redid the calling of the multiplex PCR reads with MiXCR, one entry per CDR3 protein. The table includes around 690,000 distinct CDR3 sequences, around 15% detected once.

The receptor was isolated from a man aged 45-65 years with Graves' hyperthyroidism. The sequenced sample was blood. The chain uses TRBV11-1 and TRBJ1-4; D remains unclear. This CDR3 reads CASSSEFGVSEKLFF. For the CDR3, the DNA is TGTGCCAGCAGCTCCGAATTTGGAGTTTCCGAAAAACTGTTTTTT.